Below, 19 T cell receptor beta chains from the same sample are listed, as sequenced in a study of monozygotic twins with cystic fibrosis. Profiled with immunoSEQ multiplex PCR; TCRdb holds only in-frame clones, not every one. The sample carries fewer than 15,000 clones, 85% recorded once. The sequenced material came from blood. The receptors come from a man between 18 and 35 years old with cystic fibrosis.

J is TRBJ2-7 and V is TRBV28, with D tentatively TRBD2 (6 bases). Germline CDR1 and CDR2: MDHEN and SYDVKM. The CDR3 loop spans 14 amino acids. Trimming cost V 7 bases and J 5 bases, with 18 bases left between them. CDR3 region: CASTAGGVKNEQYF. CDR3 nucleotides: TGTGCCAGCACAGCCGGCGGGGTTAAAAACGAGCAGTACTTC.

The chain recombines TRBV10-1 with TRBJ1-5; D is perhaps TRBD1 (6 bases). The V and J ends lost 8 bases and 0 bases respectively, with 14 bases between them. The CDR3 is made up of 15 amino acids. CDR1 and CDR2 from the germline V gene are WNHNN and SYGVQD (reference sequence). The CDR3 bases are TGCGCCAGCCGGACAGCACCCGATAGCAATCAGCCCCAGCATTTT. This translates into CASRTAPDSNQPQHF.

This chain links TRBV4-1 with TRBJ2-2; 7 bases fit TRBD2. Germline CDR1 MGHRA, CDR2 YSYEKL. The CDR3 runs to 16 residues. Germline trimming cut 0 bases from V and 5 bases from J; bases unmatched to any gene: 6. CDR3 sequence (DNA): TGCGCCAGCAGCCAAGACAGGCTAGCGGTAACCGGGGAGCTGTTTTTT. This gives the protein CASSQDRLAVTGELFF.

The J gene is TRBJ1-2, the V gene TRBV7-2; D unresolved. The CDR3 has 13 residues. Germline V lookup: CDR1 SGHTA, CDR2 FQGNSA. With 1 base removed from V and 8 bases from J, the gap between germline ends came to 11 bases. This CDR3 is CASSLVQRRGYTF. CDR3 in DNA: TGTGCCAGCAGCTTAGTACAGCGGAGGGGCTACACCTTC.

A word on this clone: Mismatch with germline at one junction end may stem from a read error. This rearrangement joins TRBV4-2 to TRBJ2-7; D gene ambiguous. CDR3 length equals 14 residues. Germline CDR1 and CDR2: LGHNA and YNFKEQ. CDR3 sequence (DNA): TGTGCCAGCACCCAAGGGCCTAGTAACCACGAGCAGTACTTC. Translating gives CASTQGPSNHEQYF.

The J gene is TRBJ1-1, the V gene TRBV11-3, with 7 bases lining up with TRBD1. The CDR3 covers 18 residues. Losses at the gene ends were 3 bases for V and 6 bases for J; bases not matched to a gene: 19. The germline CDR1 and CDR2 sequences are SGHNT and YENEEA. CDR3 sequence: CASSFRQGILPTGAEAFF. For the CDR3, the DNA is TGTGCCAGCAGCTTCCGACAGGGAATCCTACCAACGGGCGCTGAAGCTTTCTTT.

This clone came up once. The chain carries TRBV2 and TRBJ2-5, with a possible D match to TRBD2 (5 bases). There are 13 residues in the CDR3. CDR1 is SNHLY and CDR2 is FYNNEI in the germline V gene. The ends were cut back, 6 bases at V and 3 bases at J, with 11 bases in the middle. The CDR3 reads CASSVGEEETQYF. The CDR3, as DNA: TGTGCCAGCAGCGTCGGGGAAGAAGAGACCCAGTACTTC. The full variable domain, its missing parts supplied by reference TRBV2 and TRBJ2-5, is EPEVTQTPSHQVTQMGQEVILRCVPISNHLYFYWYRQILGQKVEFLVSFYNNEISEKSEIFDDQFSVERPDGSNFTLKIRSTKLEDSAMYFCASSVGEEETQYFGPGTRLLVL.

The chain links TRBV28 to TRBJ1-6, with D possibly matching TRBD1 (5 bases). Germline V gene lookup returns CDR1 MDHEN and CDR2 SYDVKM. V dropped 6 bases and J dropped 19 bases, with 19 bases sitting between them. The length of the CDR3 is 12 residues. The CDR3 spells CASSQSLGRQHF. The CDR3 DNA reads TGTGCCAGCAGCCAGAGTTTGGGAAGACAGCACTTT.

CDR3 region: CAISGQGTSGRDEQYF. CDR3 DNA: TGTGCCATCAGTGGACAAGGGACTAGCGGGAGGGACGAGCAGTACTTC. The chain carries TRBV10-3 and TRBJ2-5; TRBD2 matches at 16 bases. The J call may not be correct, given that the DNA end is closer to TRBJ2-7. The CDR3 extends over 16 amino acids. The germline V gene has CDR1 ENHRY and CDR2 SYGVKD.

This clone was recorded a few times. The chain recombines TRBV5-4 with TRBJ2-7, with D maybe TRBD2 (5 bases). The CDR3 extends over 13 amino acids. The germline gives CDR1 SGHNT, CDR2 YYREEE (reference sequence). V gave up 0 bases and J gave up 4 bases, with 8 bases separating them. CDR3 loop: CASSLAGLYEQYF. The CDR3 nucleotides read TGTGCCAGCAGCTTGGCCGGACTTTACGAGCAGTACTTC. The entire variable domain, with the rest obtained from reference TRBV5-4 and TRBJ2-7, is as follows: ETGVTQSPTHLIKTRGQQVTLRCSSQSGHNTVSWYQQALGQGPQFIFQYYREEENGRGNFPPRFSGLQFPNYSSELNVNALELDDSALYLCASSLAGLYEQYFGPGTRLTVT.

The V call is TRBV5-5, the J call TRBJ1-2; weak D call: TRBD1 (5 bases). The CDR3 length is 16 residues. Germline loops: CDR1 SGHKS, CDR2 YYEKEE (reference sequence). Between the trimmed V and J ends, which lost 5 bases and 0 bases, there was a span of 17 bases. The CDR3 nucleotides read TGTGCCAGCAGGAGCTCAATTGGGGCAGCTAACTATGGCTACACCTTC. Protein product: CASRSSIGAANYGYTF.

This rearrangement joins TRBV10-3 to TRBJ1-1; 9 positions agree with TRBD1. The CDR3 sequence is 14 residues long. CDR1 ENHRY and CDR2 SYGVKD come from the germline V gene. The ends lost 6 bases at V and 0 bases at J; junction bases unmatched: 2. In DNA, the CDR3 is TGTGCCATCAGGGGGACAGGGATGAACACTGAAGCTTTCTTT. Translation: CAIRGTGMNTEAFF.

This clone came up a few times. The CDR3 sequence: CASRLLNTEAFF. CDR3 bases: TGTGCCAGCAGGTTACTGAACACTGAAGCTTTCTTT. The J gene is TRBJ1-1, the V gene TRBV7-9, with D unresolved. The CDR3 consists of 12 residues. Germline V gives CDR1 SEHNR, CDR2 FQNEAQ (reference sequence). V was cut by 6 bases and J by 0 bases, with 5 bases left in between.

This clone has a handful of counts. The chain combines TRBV6-1 with TRBJ2-7; perhaps TRBD1 as D (6 bases). The germline V gene has CDR1 MNHNS and CDR2 SASEGT. Trimming removed 8 bases from V and 12 bases from J, with 26 bases in between. CDR3 size: 14 residues. CDR3: CASSSRTDPNSLYF. CDR3 sequence (DNA): TGTGCCAGCTCCTCCCGGACAGACCCTAATTCACTGTACTTC.

The V call is TRBV5-1, the J call TRBJ2-2; weak D call: TRBD1 (6 bases). The CDR3 is made up of 16 amino acids. Trimming left V 1 base short and J 0 bases short, with 10 bases between. Germline CDR1 SGHRS, CDR2 YFSETQ. CDR3 sequence reads: CASSLQGLANTGELFF. The CDR3, as DNA: TGCGCCAGCAGCTTGCAGGGGCTAGCGAACACCGGGGAGCTGTTTTTT.

The chain carries TRBV6-6 and TRBJ1-4; D remains ambiguous. This CDR3 comprises 14 residues. With 2 bases removed from V and 4 bases from J, the gap between germline ends came to 8 bases. Germline values: CDR1 MNHNY, CDR2 SVGAGI (reference sequence). The CDR3 region has the DNA TGTGCCAGCAGTTACGGTCAGGTTAATGAAAAACTGTTTTTT. It is translated as CASSYGQVNEKLFF.

This clone was detected once. The V and J genes are TRBV28 and TRBJ2-5; 7 positions match TRBD1. The germline V gene has CDR1 MDHEN and CDR2 SYDVKM. V lost 7 bases and J lost 1; bases outside the gene matches: 6. The CDR3 length is 14 residues. CDR3 loop: CASKAGGGQETQYF. CDR3 DNA: TGTGCCAGCAAGGCAGGGGGTGGCCAAGAGACCCAGTACTTC.

This chain's CDR3 is CASSPSGTQNIQYF. CDR3 sequence (DNA): TGTGCCAGCAGCCCCTCCGGGACCCAAAACATTCAGTACTTC. The chain links TRBV7-2 to TRBJ2-4, with D possibly being TRBD1 or TRBD2 (5 bases each). CDR3 length: 14 residues. Germline V CDR1 and CDR2: SGHTA, FQGNSA. The germline V and J ends were trimmed by 5 bases and 5 bases, with 13 bases remaining between them.

This clone was counted a single time. In DNA, the CDR3 is TGCGCCAGCAGCGGGGGGGCACTCTATGGCTACACCTTC. Translated, it gives CASSGGALYGYTF. This chain connects TRBV5-1 to TRBJ1-2; possible D gene TRBD1, 6 bases. Germline values: CDR1 SGHRS, CDR2 YFSETQ. Trimming shortened V by 4 bases and J by 4 bases, and 11 bases separated the two germline ends. The CDR3 loop spans 13 amino acids.